The 5 T cell receptor beta chains listed next were all sequenced from one sample in a study of cytomegalovirus exposure and HLA in healthy donors. The PCR made use of 60 Vbeta and 13 Jbeta primers. Some clones are missing from TCRdb's copy, which holds only in-frame ones; the method was immunoSEQ multiplex PCR. This table has about 110,000 clones, around 72% appearing once. Sequenced material: PBMCs. The receptors were gathered from a woman aged 40 to 55 in good health and CMV-seropositive.

V usage is TRBV9 and J usage is TRBJ2-5, with TRBD2 matching over 12 bases. Trimming removed 2 bases from V and 0 bases from J; junction bases left unmatched: 2. The CDR3 runs to 16 residues. Germline assignment: CDR1 SGDLS and CDR2 YYNGEE. This CDR3 is CASSVGTSGYQETQYF. CDR3 coding DNA: TGTGCCAGCAGCGTGGGGACTAGCGGGTACCAAGAGACCCAGTACTTC.

The sample holds one count of this clone. The rearrangement links TRBV19 to TRBJ2-3; perhaps TRBD1 as D (6 bases). Germline-derived CDR1 and CDR2 are LNHDA and SQIVND (reference sequence). The V end lost 3 bases, the J end lost 2 bases, and 15 bases lay between the germline ends. CDR3 length equals 16 residues. The CDR3 coding sequence is TGTGCCAGTAGTATGATCTTAGGGGGACCCACAGATACGCAGTATTTT. Encoded protein: CASSMILGGPTDTQYF.

The rearrangement joins TRBV9 to TRBJ2-2, with D possibly matching TRBD2 (6 bases). The germline V and J ends were trimmed by 3 bases and 3 bases, with 9 bases remaining between them. This CDR3 is 14 amino acids long. CDR1 SGDLS and CDR2 YYNGEE come from the germline V gene. The CDR3 sequence is CASSDGTYTGELFF. CDR3 coding DNA: TGTGCCAGCAGCGACGGGACTTACACCGGGGAGCTGTTTTTT.

The rearrangement joins TRBV2 to TRBJ1-2; tentative D call: TRBD1 (5 bases). The CDR3 runs 13 residues. Trimming shortened V by 6 bases and J by 8 bases, and 16 bases separated the two germline ends. From germline, CDR1 is SNHLY and CDR2 FYNNEI. The CDR3 DNA sequence: TGTGCCAGCAGGCCGGGCCCAGGGTCGGGCTACACCTTC. It translates to CASRPGPGSGYTF.

V is TRBV30 and J is TRBJ1-6, with D tentatively TRBD1 (5 bases). The CDR3 is made up of 14 amino acids. Between the trimmed V and J ends, which lost 8 bases and 3 bases, there was a span of 14 bases. The germline gives CDR1 GTSNPN, CDR2 SVGIG (reference sequence). CDR3 coding DNA: TGTGCCCTAAGACAGATCTACTATAATTCACCCCTCCACTTT. It yields the protein CALRQIYYNSPLHF.